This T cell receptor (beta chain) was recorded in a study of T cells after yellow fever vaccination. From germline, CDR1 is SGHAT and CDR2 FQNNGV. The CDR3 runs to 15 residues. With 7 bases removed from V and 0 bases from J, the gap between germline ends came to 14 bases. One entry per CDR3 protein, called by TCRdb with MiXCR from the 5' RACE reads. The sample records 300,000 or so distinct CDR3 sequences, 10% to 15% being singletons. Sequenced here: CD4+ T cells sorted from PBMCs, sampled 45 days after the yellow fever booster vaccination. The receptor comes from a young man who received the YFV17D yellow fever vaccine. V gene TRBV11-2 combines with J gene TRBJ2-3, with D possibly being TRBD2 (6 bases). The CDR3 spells CASTTPGGSTDTQYF. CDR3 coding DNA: TGTGCCAGCACCACACCCGGAGGGAGCACAGATACGCAGTATTTT. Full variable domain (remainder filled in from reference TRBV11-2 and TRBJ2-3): EAGVAQSPRYKIIEKRQSVAFWCNPISGHATLYWYQQILGQGPKLLIQFQNNGVVDDSQLPKDRFSAERLKGVDSTLKIQPAKLEDSAVYLCASTTPGGSTDTQYFGPGTRLTVL.